This T cell receptor beta chain was profiled in a study of blood T cell repertoires in COVID-19. Study in general: COVID-19 samples, acute and convalescent, were from the United States, Italy and Spain. Sources were T cells, B-cell-depleted T cells, or PBMCs; the material itself was cDNA or gDNA.

This CDR3 is built from 15 residues. Trimming left V 0 bases short and J 2 bases short, with 10 bases between. CDR1 and CDR2 (germline): SGHDN, FVKESK. Authors' data handling: For nucleated cells, counts were estimated from reference gene primer amplification. Sequenced by immunoSEQ multiplex PCR; TCRdb stores in-frame clones only, minus some. V and J calls and clone size are those listed in that table; D and trimming were worked out from the DNA. Found here are hundreds of thousands of clones, over 75% of them singletons; the top ten hold roughly 2.1%. Sequenced: peripheral blood. The genes are TRBV14 and TRBJ2-5; the D gene is possibly TRBD2 (6 bases). This receptor was identified in a woman in her sixties or seventies with COVID-19, enrolled during active disease. The CDR3 sequence: CASSQDRLAQETQYF. Written as DNA, the CDR3 is TGTGCCAGCAGCCAAGATCGGCTAGCGCAAGAGACCCAGTACTTC. The variable domain in full, completed from reference TRBV14 and TRBJ2-5, reads EAGVTQFPSHSVIEKGQTVTLRCDPISGHDNLYWYRRVMGKEIKFLLHFVKESKQDESGMPNNRFLAERTGGTYSTLKVQPAELEDSGVYFCASSQDRLAQETQYFGPGTRLLVL.